The 13 T cell receptor beta chains in this list originate from one sample, sequenced in a study of response to subunit inactivated influenza vaccine. TCRdb itself ran the RT-PCR reads through MiXCR, one entry per CDR3 protein. The sample shows approximately 480,000 distinct CDR3 sequences, roughly 9.8% of them seen only once. The sample was PBMCs from blood, taken about 6 weeks after vaccination. These receptors all come from a man aged 50-60 years who received an inactivated influenza vaccine.

This chain links TRBV3-1 with TRBJ2-3, with 14 bases aligning to TRBD2. This CDR3 has 18 amino acids. V was pared by 0 bases and J by 2 bases, with 4 bases of the junction left unmatched. Germline assignment: CDR1 LGHDT and CDR2 YNNKEL (reference sequence). The CDR3 region has the DNA TGTGCCAGCAGCCAAGAGGGACTAGCGGGGGCGAACACAGATACGCAGTATTTT. Protein sequence: CASSQEGLAGANTDTQYF.

This clonotype has just a few counts. The chain combines TRBV7-9 with TRBJ1-1; TRBD1 is a possible D gene (5 bases). Germline assignment: CDR1 SEHNR and CDR2 FQNEAQ (reference sequence). Trimming pared 5 bases from V and 9 bases from J, leaving 22 bases between. The CDR3 length is 15 residues. DNA for the CDR3: TGTGCCAGCAGCCCCACCCGTGGGACCTTGGACCAAGCTTTCTTT. Translated: CASSPTRGTLDQAFF.

The CDR3 region is CASSHRRLEAFF. The CDR3 DNA reads TGTGCCAGCAGCCATAGGCGACTCGAAGCTTTCTTT. The J gene is TRBJ1-1, the V gene TRBV6-2 or TRBV6-3; no definite D call. V lost 6 bases and J 8 bases, leaving 13 bases between the germline ends. The CDR3 contains 12 residues. The germline CDR1 and CDR2 sequences are MNHEY and SVGEGT.

This rearrangement joins TRBV7-9 to TRBJ2-2; no definite D call. The V gene lost 8 bases and the J gene lost 1 base, with 17 bases spanning the gap. CDR1 is SEHNR and CDR2 is FQNEAQ in the germline V gene (reference sequence). The CDR3 runs to 16 residues. CDR3 in DNA: TGTGCCAGCGTCCCCGACCCACTGGGGAACACCGGGGAGCTGTTTTTT. It is translated as CASVPDPLGNTGELFF. The entire variable domain, with the rest obtained from reference TRBV7-9 and TRBJ2-2, is as follows: DTGVSQNPRHKITKRGQNVTFRCDPISEHNRLYWYRQTLGQGPEFLTYFQNEAQLEKSRLLSDRFSAERPKGSFSTLEIQRTEQGDSAMYLCASVPDPLGNTGELFFGEGSRLTVL.

In this sample, this clonotype turned up many times. The chain links TRBV24-1 to TRBJ2-1; 10 nucleotides line up with TRBD1. The length of the CDR3 is 14 residues. Germline V lookup: CDR1 KGHDR, CDR2 SFDVKD. V lost 5 bases and J lost 7; bases outside the gene matches: 4. For the CDR3, the DNA is TGTGCCACCAGTGGGGACAGGGGAACGAATGAGCAGTTCTTC. Translated: CATSGDRGTNEQFF.

This clonotype was counted only a few times. This sequence joins TRBV10-3 and TRBJ1-4; 10 bases fit TRBD1. The CDR3 extends over 15 amino acids. The V gene's germline CDR1 is ENHRY and CDR2 SYGVKD. V was clipped by 10 bases and J by 4 bases; unmatched bases: 9. The CDR3 loop reads CATRDRGGSNEKLFF. CDR3 sequence (DNA): TGTGCCACCCGGGACAGGGGTGGAAGTAATGAAAAACTGTTTTTT.

CDR3 coding DNA: TGTGCCAGCACTCGACAGATAATGAACACTGAAGCTTTCTTT. Amino acids: CASTRQIMNTEAFF. V and J are TRBV2 and TRBJ1-1; D is perhaps TRBD1 (5 bases). The CDR3 contains 14 residues. Germline V CDR1 and CDR2: SNHLY, FYNNEI. V lost 7 bases, J lost 0 bases, and 12 bases lay in between. The whole variable domain, filled in from reference TRBV2 and TRBJ1-1, reads EPEVTQTPSHQVTQMGQEVILRCVPISNHLYFYWYRQILGQKVEFLVSFYNNEISEKSEIFDDQFSVERPDGSNFTLKIRSTKLEDSAMYFCASTRQIMNTEAFFGQGTRLTVV.

A few counts support this clonotype. The chain combines TRBV6-1 with TRBJ2-5; 7 positions agree with TRBD2. Germline CDR1 reads MNHNS; CDR2 reads SASEGT. This CDR3 region has 15 residues. The ends lost 6 bases at V and 2 bases at J; junction bases unmatched: 9. This chain's CDR3 is CASSSGTGRQETQYF. In DNA, the CDR3 is TGTGCCAGCAGCAGTGGGACCGGGAGGCAAGAGACCCAGTACTTC.

Many counts were recorded for this clonotype. The V and J genes are TRBV20-1 and TRBJ2-1; 11 nucleotides align to TRBD2. The CDR3 length is 15 residues. V was pared by 1 base and J by 5 bases, with 4 bases of the junction left unmatched. Germline CDR1 DFQATT, CDR2 SNEGSKA (reference sequence). The CDR3 DNA follows: TGCAGTGCTAGAGCCGGGACTAGCGGCCACAATGAGCAGTTCTTC. The encoded protein is CSARAGTSGHNEQFF.

This clonotype was picked up many times. This rearrangement joins TRBV4-3 to TRBJ2-7; 11 bases match TRBD2. CDR3 length equals 15 residues. The V gene end was trimmed by 1 base and the J gene end by 3 bases; junction bases not matched to a gene: 2. CDR1 LGHNA and CDR2 YSLEER come from the germline V gene. In DNA form, the CDR3 reads TGCGCCAGCAGCCAAGGGACTAGCGGGTACTACGAGCAGTACTTC. Amino acid sequence: CASSQGTSGYYEQYF.

This clonotype has just a few counts. This chain uses TRBV12-3 or TRBV12-4 with TRBJ2-1; TRBD2 might be the D (6 bases). The length of the CDR3 is 15 residues. V gave up 6 bases and J gave up 3 bases, with 15 bases separating them. The DNA of the CDR3 is TGTGCCAGCAGCGGAGTGCTAGCGCGCTACAATGAGCAGTTCTTC. This gives the protein CASSGVLARYNEQFF.

The sample holds a few counts of this clonotype. This chain connects TRBV21-1 to TRBJ2-2; the D segment call TRBD1 is taken from the table without a DNA check. TRBV21-1 is given as a pseudogene. CDR3 length: 18 residues. Here the CDR3 DNA reads TGTGCCAGCAGCACCTGGACAGGGGGTTTCCTTAACACCGGGGAGCTGTTTTTT. Protein sequence: CASSTWTGGFLNTGELFF.

This chain uses TRBV28 with TRBJ1-5; D call uncertain. CDR3 length: 15 residues. V lost 2 bases to trimming and J lost 3 bases, with 11 bases between them. Germline values: CDR1 MDHEN, CDR2 SYDVKM. The chain's CDR3 is CASSLRELVNQPQHF. The CDR3 DNA is TGTGCCAGCAGTTTACGGGAATTAGTCAATCAGCCCCAGCATTTT.